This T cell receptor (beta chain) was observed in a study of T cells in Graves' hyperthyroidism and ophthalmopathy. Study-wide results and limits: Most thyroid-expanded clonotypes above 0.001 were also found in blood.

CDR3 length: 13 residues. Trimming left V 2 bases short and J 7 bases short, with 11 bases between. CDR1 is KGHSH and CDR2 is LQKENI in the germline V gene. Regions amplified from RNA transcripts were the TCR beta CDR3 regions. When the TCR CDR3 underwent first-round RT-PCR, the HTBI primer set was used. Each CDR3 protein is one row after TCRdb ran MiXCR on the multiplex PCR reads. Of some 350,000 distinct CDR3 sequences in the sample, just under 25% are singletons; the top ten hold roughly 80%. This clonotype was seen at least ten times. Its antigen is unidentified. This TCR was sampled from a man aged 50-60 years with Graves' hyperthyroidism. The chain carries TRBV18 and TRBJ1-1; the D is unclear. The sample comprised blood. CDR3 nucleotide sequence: TGTGCCAGCTCACCATCCCCCACCGTTGAAGCTTTCTTT. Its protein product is CASSPSPTVEAFF. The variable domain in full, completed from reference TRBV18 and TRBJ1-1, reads NAGVMQNPRHLVRRRGQEARLRCSPMKGHSHVYWYRQLPEEGLKFMVYLQKENIIDESGMPKERFSAEFPKEGPSILRIQQVVRGDSAAYFCASSPSPTVEAFFGQGTRLTVV.